This T cell receptor (beta chain) was sequenced in a study of cytomegalovirus exposure and HLA in healthy donors. This PCR relied on a set of 60 Vbeta primers and 13 Jbeta primers. Method: immunoSEQ multiplex PCR; TCRdb's copy keeps in-frame clones and lacks some. The table shows roughly 200,000 clones, with approximately 80% occurring only once. In germline, CDR1 is SGHNT, CDR2 YYREEE (reference sequence). CDR3 length equals 14 residues. V lost 3 bases, J lost 3 bases, and 13 bases lay in between. This TCR came from a woman aged 40-49 years in good health and CMV-seronegative. Sequencing was performed on PBMCs. This chain links TRBV5-4 with TRBJ2-7; perhaps TRBD1 as D (5 bases). The DNA of the CDR3 is TGTGCCAGCAGCTGGGGCAGGAGTCGCTACGAGCAGTACTTC. It yields the protein CASSWGRSRYEQYF. Variable domain in full (rest from reference TRBV5-4 and TRBJ2-7): ETGVTQSPTHLIKTRGQQVTLRCSSQSGHNTVSWYQQALGQGPQFIFQYYREEENGRGNFPPRFSGLQFPNYSSELNVNALELDDSALYLCASSWGRSRYEQYFGPGTRLTVT.